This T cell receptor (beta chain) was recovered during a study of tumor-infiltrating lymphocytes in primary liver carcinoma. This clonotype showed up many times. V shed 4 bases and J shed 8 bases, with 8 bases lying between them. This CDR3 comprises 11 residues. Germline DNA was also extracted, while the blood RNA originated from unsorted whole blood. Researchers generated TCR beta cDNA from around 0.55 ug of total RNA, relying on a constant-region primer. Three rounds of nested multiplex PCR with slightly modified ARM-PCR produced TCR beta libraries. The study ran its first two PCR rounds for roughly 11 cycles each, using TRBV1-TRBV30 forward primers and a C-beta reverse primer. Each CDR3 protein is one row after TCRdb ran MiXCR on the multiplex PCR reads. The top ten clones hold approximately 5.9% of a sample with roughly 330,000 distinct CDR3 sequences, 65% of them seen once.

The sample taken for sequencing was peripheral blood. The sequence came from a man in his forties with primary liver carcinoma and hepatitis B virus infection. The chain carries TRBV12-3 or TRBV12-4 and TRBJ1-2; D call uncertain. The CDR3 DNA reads TGTGCCAGCAGTTCTGAAGGAGGCTACACCTTC. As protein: CASSSEGGYTF.